This T cell receptor (beta chain) was sequenced in a study of identical twins (TCRdb year 2016). At the level of the whole study: TCR alpha and beta repertoires from monozygotic twins, unrelated adults of various ages and cord blood were deep-sequenced to test whether fetal clonotypes persist. To rule out contamination, replicate twin experiments were performed at different times with different library preparation protocols.

This clonotype has only a few counts. Its specific antigen is unknown. Base qualities are not at hand, and no much larger clone is one base apart. Library generation was performed with 5' RACE. Sequencing was performed on an Illumina HiSeq 2000. A universal primer binding site was added through template switching, and the final cDNA carried a unique molecular identifier so that TCR cDNA molecules could be counted accurately. Specific primers in the conserved constant-segment region were used to synthesize first-strand cDNA for TCR alpha and beta chains. To control for contamination, every cDNA library was double barcoded, receiving both a SMART-Mk sample barcode and Illumina barcodes. TruSeq adapter sequences, together with Illumina sample barcodes, were added in two successive PCR steps. The Illumina HiSeq platform was used with custom primers to sequence TCR alpha and beta cDNA libraries. In the paper's pipeline: Unique molecular identifiers were extracted from raw reads with MiGEC, and CDR3 positions were determined with MiXCR. Recombination models were inferred per individual with the repgenHMM and IGoR tools using an EM algorithm. Shared clonotype analysis was performed with the tcR package in R, normalizing sharing by the product of cloneset sizes. To study raw recombination free of thymic and clonal selection effects, out-of-frame nonproductive sequences were analyzed. TCRdb's own reprocessing of the public reads used fastp at Q25 and MiXCR and kept productive beta chains. Merged by CDR3 protein, the rows form single entries marked with the most common genes and DNA. TCRdb's processing, not the authors' own work, is the source of the V and J calls. This sample lists 450,000 or so distinct CDR3 sequences; 14% were detected once. The ten largest clonotypes hold 0.4% to 0.55% of the sample.

The investigation overall reported the following: A weaker excess of twin sharing was found in beta out-of-frame sequences because the signal-to-noise ratio was lowered by fewer shared sequences. Fewer insertions were carried by abundant cord blood beta clonotypes, a similar but weaker trend appeared in young adult naive repertoires, and no such trend appeared in memory repertoires. Because the same donors could not be followed over many years, conclusions were based on cross-sectional statistical analysis. Recombination models systematically underestimated out-of-frame TCR alpha sharing in monozygotic twins but agreed with sharing between unrelated individuals. Zero-insertion analyses could be partly confounded by invariant T cells such as MAIT and iNKT, although diverse VJ usage argued against such confounding for most clonotypes. Compared with coincidental sharing between unrelated individuals, out-of-frame TCR alpha sequences shared between twins showed an excess of sequences with low generation probability.

From the germline V gene, CDR1 is SGHDT and CDR2 is YYEEEE. The germline ends are 13 bases apart after V is trimmed by 0 bases and J by 9 bases. Counted from cysteine to phenylalanine, this CDR3 has 14 amino acids. Solely the CDR3 DNA is kept, with 42 bases framed from the first base. All donors were healthy Caucasians. Three pairs of female monozygotic twins, all aged about 18 to 29 years, were included in the twin cohort. Positive isolation kits from Invitrogen were used to isolate CD4+ and CD8+ T cell populations. Another study also made use of these data, one on yellow fever vaccine responses in identical twins. The second study's authors report: The authors reported that the T cell response to vaccination in identical twins appeared partly convergent and partly personalized. In the study, vaccine-responding T cell clones were precisely tracked in identical twins.

The TCR originated in a woman between 18 and 29 years old in good health. This chain joins TRBV5-6 to TRBJ1-5, with TRBD1 tentatively as D gene (6 bases match). Material: CD4+ T cells sorted from blood. CDR3 reads: CASSLAARGRPQHF. The bases are TGTGCCAGCAGCTTGGCCGCCAGGGGAAGGCCCCAGCATTTT.